This is a list of T cell receptor beta chains from one sample in a study of STAT3 mutations in large granular lymphocyte leukemia. Sequencing was performed with immunoSEQ multiplex PCR; in TCRdb, only in-frame clones are kept and a portion is missing. The data contain roughly 40,000 clones, around nine tenths of them seen just once; the ten biggest clones take up less than 0.55%. Sequencing input: PBMCs. The receptors shown here come from a human donor with T large granular lymphocyte leukemia. Some clones in this sample may be carry-over from other donors' samples. Each CDR3 is given with its conserved first and last residue. A D gene is named only where the DNA matches it firmly. Clone size is not always given. Where it is, it says once, few, many or a class for expanded clones.

D gene	clone size	CDR3 length	V gene	J gene	CDR3 protein	CDR3 DNA
-	once	12	TRBV7-2	TRBJ1-2	CASSFPRGGYTF	TGTGCCAGCAGCTTCCCCAGGGGTGGCTACACCTTC
-	-	17	TRBV6-1	TRBJ2-3	CASSGRQDGMMADTQYF	TGTGCCAGCAGTGGAAGACAGGACGGAATGATGGCAGATACGCAGTATTTT
-	-	14	TRBV27	TRBJ1-5	CASSHNRDGQPQHF	TGTGCCAGCAGCCACAACAGGGACGGTCAGCCCCAGCATTTT
-	-	15	TRBV7-9	TRBJ1-4	CASSLGHSTDEKLFF	TGTGCCAGCAGCTTAGGACACTCTACGGATGAAAAACTGTTTTTT
-	-	13	TRBV5-3	TRBJ1-2	CARSLTVLWGYTF	TGTGCCAGAAGCTTGACCGTTCTCTGGGGCTACACCTTC
TRBD2	-	15	TRBV7-8	TRBJ2-1	CASSPVGGDYNEQFF	TGTGCCAGCAGCCCTGTCGGGGGGGACTACAATGAGCAGTTCTTC
-	-	16	TRBV15	TRBJ1-1	CATSRERMLLAVEAFF	TGTGCCACCAGCAGGGAAAGGATGCTGCTGGCAGTTGAAGCTTTCTTT
TRBD1	-	13	TRBV5-4	TRBJ1-2	CASSPQGSYGYTF	TGTGCCAGCAGCCCACAGGGGTCCTATGGCTACACCTTC
TRBD1	-	11	TRBV20-1	TRBJ1-2	CSAGDRNGYTF	TGCAGTGCTGGGGACAGGAATGGCTACACCTTC
-	-	17	TRBV12-1	TRBJ1-2	CASSLPTGAMSNYGYTF	TGTGCCAGCAGCTTACCGACAGGGGCGATGTCGAACTATGGCTACACCTTC
-	-	15	TRBV11-1	TRBJ2-5	CASSRTNPREETQYF	TGTGCCAGCAGCCGGACGAACCCGAGGGAAGAGACCCAGTACTTC
TRBD2	-	13	TRBV29-1	TRBJ2-7	CSTSGTSGYEQYF	TGCAGCACCTCCGGGACTAGCGGCTACGAGCAGTACTTC
-	-	18	TRBV23-1	TRBJ1-4	CASSPSLRENKFNEKLFF	TGCGCCAGCAGCCCTTCCCTCAGGGAGAACAAATTCAATGAAAAACTGTTTTTT
-	once	10	TRBV20-1	TRBJ2-1	CSASREGMFF	TGCAGTGCTAGCAGGGAAGGTATGTTCTTC
-	once	14	TRBV4-2	TRBJ2-5	CASSQDRTQGTQYF	TGTGCCAGCAGCCAAGATCGTACTCAGGGGACCCAGTACTTC
-	-	12	TRBV7-9	TRBJ2-3	CASSLGEGPRHF	TGTGCCAGCAGCTTAGGTGAGGGCCCGAGACATTTT
-	-	15	TRBV6-1	TRBJ1-3	CASGPLTSGGNTIYF	TGTGCCAGCGGACCATTAACAAGCGGAGGAAACACCATATATTTT
-	-	15	TRBV5-6	TRBJ2-3	CASSSTGVGTDTQYF	TGTGCCAGCAGTTCTACGGGGGTTGGCACAGATACGCAGTATTTT
-	once	13	TRBV19	TRBJ2-2	CASAGPNTGELFF	TGTGCCAGCGCGGGGCCGAACACCGGGGAGCTGTTTTTT
-	-	12	TRBV7-2	TRBJ2-7	CASSPNSYEQYF	TGTGCCAGCAGTCCCAACTCCTACGAGCAGTACTTC
TRBD2	-	15	TRBV27	TRBJ2-1	CASSRASGGVNEQFF	TGTGCCAGCTCCCGGGCCAGCGGGGGGGTCAATGAGCAGTTCTTC
TRBD2	-	15	TRBV7-9	TRBJ2-1	CASRIAAAGGDEQFF	TGTGCCAGCAGGATAGCAGCAGCGGGGGGGGATGAGCAGTTCTTC
-	-	18	TRBV28	TRBJ2-3	CASSFLSYRDKRGDTQYF	TGTGCCAGCAGTTTTTTATCATATCGTGATAAAAGAGGAGATACGCAGTATTTT
-	-	13	TRBV25-1	TRBJ1-2	CASSEFLGYGYTF	TGTGCCAGCAGTGAATTTCTTGGATATGGCTACACCTTC
TRBD2	once	14	TRBV27	TRBJ2-7	CASRPGGGLYEQYF	TGTGCCAGCCGCCCCGGGGGGGGACTCTACGAGCAGTACTTC
-	-	15	TRBV6-5	TRBJ2-3	CASSPGHPSTDTQYF	TGTGCCAGCAGTCCGGGGCACCCCAGCACAGATACGCAGTATTTT
-	-	11	TRBV20-1	TRBJ1-1	CSAIHNTEAFF	TGCAGTGCGATACACAACACTGAAGCTTTCTTT
-	-	16	TRBV29-1	TRBJ2-3	CSTDKSRGEWSDTQYF	TGCAGCACCGATAAATCCCGTGGTGAGTGGTCAGATACGCAGTATTTT
-	-	15	TRBV2	TRBJ2-2	CASKHRTANTGELFF	TGTGCCAGCAAACATAGAACGGCGAACACCGGGGAGCTGTTTTTT
TRBD1	once	16	TRBV15	TRBJ2-3	CATSEPGTGGTDTQYF	TGTGCCACCTCAGAGCCCGGGACAGGGGGCACAGATACGCAGTATTTT
-	-	15	TRBV19	TRBJ1-2	CASTMTSLTGGGYTF	TGTGCCAGTACCATGACGTCCTTGACAGGTGGGGGCTACACCTTC
-	-	15	TRBV18	TRBJ1-5	CASSPSTGDGQPQHF	TGTGCCAGCTCACCCTCGACGGGTGACGGACAGCCCCAGCATTTT
-	-	13	TRBV6-6	TRBJ2-1	CASWIGVGNEQFF	TGTGCCAGCTGGATAGGGGTAGGCAATGAGCAGTTCTTC
-	-	13	TRBV7-9	TRBJ2-5	CASSLGVQETQYF	TGTGCCAGCAGCTTAGGAGTTCAAGAGACCCAGTACTTC
TRBD2	-	15	TRBV7-2	TRBJ2-5	CASATSGGAAETQYF	TGTGCCAGCGCTACTAGCGGGGGGGCCGCGGAGACCCAGTACTTC
-	few	14	TRBV6-5	TRBJ2-5	CATREGGGRETQYF	TGTGCCACGAGGGAGGGAGGGGGCCGGGAGACCCAGTACTTC
-	-	18	TRBV5-3	TRBJ2-7	CARSPSSAGRPPSYEQYF	TGTGCCAGAAGCCCCTCGTCGGCCGGTCGGCCCCCCTCCTACGAGCAGTACTTC
TRBD1	once	15	TRBV7-2	TRBJ1-2	CASSTRTGANYGYTF	TGTGCCAGCAGCACAAGGACAGGGGCTAACTATGGCTACACCTTC
TRBD2	once	14	TRBV14	TRBJ2-1	CASSPRLAGNEQFF	TGTGCCAGCAGCCCGCGACTAGCCGGCAATGAGCAGTTCTTC
TRBD1	few	17	TRBV7-2	TRBJ1-6	CASSEEGTGAYNSPLHF	TGTGCCAGCAGCGAAGAAGGGACAGGGGCGTATAATTCACCCCTCCACTTT
TRBD1	-	15	TRBV7-9	TRBJ2-1	CASSSPGQGSNEQFF	TGTGCCAGCAGCTCTCCGGGACAGGGGTCGAATGAGCAGTTCTTC
TRBD1	-	13	TRBV5-1	TRBJ1-1	CASRRTGGTEAFF	TGCGCCAGCAGACGGACAGGGGGCACTGAAGCTTTCTTT
-	-	14	TRBV7-6	TRBJ2-7	CASSRTQEPYEQYF	TGTGCCAGCAGCCGGACACAGGAGCCCTACGAGCAGTACTTC
TRBD1	-	14	TRBV6-6	TRBJ1-6	CASTDRGHNSPLHF	TGTGCCAGCACCGACAGGGGGCATAATTCACCCCTCCACTTT
-	-	12	TRBV6-5	TRBJ1-1	CATLKGGTEAFF	TGTGCCACCCTGAAGGGAGGGACTGAAGCTTTCTTT
-	-	14	TRBV13	TRBJ1-5	CASSLGHLNQPQHF	TGTGCCAGCAGCCTGGGACACCTCAATCAGCCCCAGCATTTT
TRBD1	-	16	TRBV6-6	TRBJ2-5	CASSYPSVDRGETQYF	TGTGCCAGCAGTTACCCGTCCGTTGACAGGGGCGAGACCCAGTACTTC
TRBD1	-	15	TRBV18	TRBJ2-1	CASSPGQGLYNEQFF	TGTGCCAGCTCACCGGGACAGGGCTTATACAATGAGCAGTTCTTC
-	-	13	TRBV27	TRBJ2-5	CASSLGGRGTQYF	TGTGCCAGCAGTTTGGGGGGGCGGGGGACCCAGTACTTC
TRBD1	once	15	TRBV5-1	TRBJ1-1	CASSSRDSLNTEAFF	TGCGCCAGCAGCTCGCGGGACAGCCTGAACACTGAAGCTTTCTTT
-	once	14	TRBV29-1	TRBJ1-4	CSVKGGRGHEKLFF	TGCAGCGTAAAGGGGGGCAGGGGCCATGAAAAACTGTTTTTT